This TCR beta chain was profiled in a study of blood T cells in healthy people across ages. Study-wide results and limits: Age showed a roughly linear inverse relationship with TCR beta diversity per million T cells.

Germline V gene lookup returns CDR1 SGHTA and CDR2 FQGNSA. This CDR3 is built from 16 residues. V shed 2 bases and J shed 0 bases, with 10 bases lying between them. For the second PCR, which ran for about 7 to 11 cycles, a sample-barcoded 5' primer and a J-beta primer mix were used. TCRdb fed the 5' RACE reads into MiXCR, producing one record per CDR3 protein. The sample consists of 800,000 to 1,000,000 distinct CDR3 sequences, roughly 43% of them appearing once. The sample holds a few counts of this clonotype. Antigen: not known. The receptor was isolated from a man aged 25 to 40 in good health. The chain couples TRBV7-2 to TRBJ1-4; D is ambiguous. Sequences were obtained from blood. DNA of the CDR3: TGTGCCAGCAGCTTAAGGGCGACCGCAACTAATGAAAAACTGTTTTTT. Translated: CASSLRATATNEKLFF. Combining the CDR3 with reference TRBV7-2 and TRBJ1-4 gives the whole variable domain GAGVSQSPSNKVTEKGKDVELRCDPISGHTALYWYRQSLGQGLEFLIYFQGNSAPDKSGLPSDRFSAERTGGSVSTLTIQRTQQEDSAVYLCASSLRATATNEKLFFGSGTQLSVL.